A single sample is the source of the 11 T cell receptor beta chains below, sequenced in a study of blood T cell repertoires in COVID-19. Generated by immunoSEQ multiplex PCR, the TCRdb table keeps only in-frame clones and is missing some. Of 250,000 or so clones detected, 80% to 90% appear once; the ten largest clones hold approximately 4%. The source material was PBMCs or T cells enriched from blood (not recorded which). Receptors originate from a woman aged 40 to 50 who had been exposed to COVID-19.

The chain couples TRBV4-2 to TRBJ2-4, with 8 bases lining up with TRBD2. The CDR3 length is 13 residues. V trimming: 5 bases; J trimming: 12 bases; junction bases outside the gene matches: 9. The V gene's germline CDR1 is LGHNA and CDR2 YNFKEQ. CDR3 protein: CASSERSGGSQYF. The CDR3 DNA reads TGTGCCAGCAGCGAGCGATCGGGGGGGTCTCAGTACTTC.

The rearrangement uses TRBV7-8 and TRBJ1-1; 8 positions agree with TRBD1. The CDR3 is 13 amino acids. Germline V gene sequence: CDR1 SGHVS, CDR2 FQNEAQ. Trimming cost V 5 bases and J 5 bases; bases outside gene matches: 4. In DNA form, the CDR3 reads TGTGCCAGCAGCACACGACAGGGGACTGAAGCTTTCTTT. Its protein is CASSTRQGTEAFF.

This clone came up a few times. The chain's CDR3 is CASIRLVGAQETQYF. CDR3 nucleotides: TGCGCCAGCATTCGACTAGTAGGGGCCCAAGAGACCCAGTACTTC. This sequence joins TRBV10-1 and TRBJ2-5; the D gene is possibly TRBD2 (6 bases). The germline V gene has CDR1 WNHNN and CDR2 SYGVQD (reference sequence). Trimming took 7 bases from V and 1 from J, leaving 16 bases between them. CDR3 size: 15 residues.

The chain is built from TRBV19 and TRBJ2-3, with TRBD1 identical over 8 bases. The CDR3 has 14 amino acids. Germline V gene lookup returns CDR1 LNHDA and CDR2 SQIVND (reference sequence). The J segment lost 5 bases and the V segment lost 5 bases, leaving 6 bases of the junction unmatched. The CDR3 region has the DNA TGTGCCAGTAGTCCGACAGGGGCTCAAGATACGCAGTATTTT. It encodes CASSPTGAQDTQYF.

V gene TRBV3-1 (or the pseudogene TRBV3-2) combines with J gene TRBJ2-1; the match to TRBD2 covers 12 bases. CDR1 and CDR2 (germline): LGHDT, YNNKEL (reference sequence). This CDR3 is built from 15 residues. J lost 4 bases, V lost 5 bases, and 3 bases had no gene match. The CDR3 loop reads CASSWGLAGYNEQFF. The CDR3, as DNA: TGTGCCAGCAGCTGGGGACTAGCGGGTTACAATGAGCAGTTCTTC.

This clone was seen only once. V is TRBV19 and J is TRBJ2-1; TRBD2 is a possible D gene (7 bases). Germline CDR1 is LNHDA and CDR2 is SQIVND (reference sequence). The CDR3 has 17 amino acids. The V and J ends lost 1 base and 4 bases respectively, with 17 bases between them. The CDR3 bases are TGTGCCAGTAGTATAGGAAGTTGGGGGGGCAAATACAATGAGCAGTTCTTC. The encoded protein is CASSIGSWGGKYNEQFF.

V gene TRBV5-6 combines with J gene TRBJ1-2; D might be TRBD1 (5 bases). With 3 bases removed from V and 4 bases from J, the gap between germline ends came to 13 bases. CDR3 length: 14 amino acids. CDR1 SGHDT and CDR2 YYEEEE come from the germline V gene. In DNA form, the CDR3 reads TGTGCCAGCAGCTATACCGGGACTTTCTATGGCTACACCTTC. Translated, it gives CASSYTGTFYGYTF.

The J gene is TRBJ2-1, the V gene TRBV4-1, with D tentatively TRBD2 (5 bases). The V end lost 2 bases, the J end lost 7 bases, and 12 bases lay between the germline ends. The V gene's germline CDR1 is MGHRA and CDR2 YSYEKL. The CDR3 sequence is 14 residues long. The CDR3 is CASSQPSRRNEQFF. The CDR3 coding sequence is TGCGCCAGCAGCCAACCTTCGCGGAGGAATGAGCAGTTCTTC.

The chain links TRBV5-1 to TRBJ1-3, with 8 bases identical to TRBD1. The CDR3 consists of 17 residues. Losses at the gene ends were 2 bases for V and 0 bases for J; bases not matched to a gene: 7. Germline CDR1 is SGHRS and CDR2 is YFSETQ. The CDR3 protein is CASSFSGTGDSGNTIYF. The CDR3 DNA is TGCGCCAGCAGCTTCTCCGGGACAGGCGACTCTGGAAACACCATATATTTT.

This rearrangement joins TRBV24-1 to TRBJ2-1; TRBD1 is a possible D gene (6 bases). V shed 7 bases and J shed 6 bases, with 12 bases lying between them. Germline lookup yields CDR1 KGHDR and CDR2 SFDVKD. This CDR3 spans 13 amino acids. The CDR3 region has the DNA TGTGCCACCAGGGGGGCAGCATCCAATGAGCAGTTCTTC. It encodes CATRGAASNEQFF.

The gene calls are TRBV7-8 and TRBJ1-1; D possibly corresponds to TRBD1 (5 bases). Germline V gene data show CDR1 as SGHVS and CDR2 as FQNEAQ. Deletions cut 1 base from V and 2 bases from J, with 8 bases between. The CDR3 consists of 14 residues. CDR3 amino acids: CASSLGGGNTEAFF. The CDR3 coding sequence is TGTGCCAGCAGCTTAGGGGGGGGAAACACTGAAGCTTTCTTT.